This T cell receptor (beta chain) comes out of a study of blood T cell repertoires in COVID-19. Clones were sequenced by immunoSEQ multiplex PCR, and TCRdb holds only the in-frame ones, with some missing. The sample yields 140,000 to 150,000 clones, around 86% seen once. V was shortened by 6 bases and J by 5 bases, with 13 bases between the two germline ends. CDR1 WNHNN and CDR2 SYGVQD come from the germline V gene (reference sequence). This CDR3 has 13 amino acids. The sample taken for sequencing was PBMCs or T cells enriched from blood (not recorded which). The rearrangement uses TRBV10-1 and TRBJ1-1, with D hard to call. The clonotype comes from a man aged 60 to 75 who had recovered from COVID-19. The CDR3, as DNA: TGCGCCAGCAGCCTACTGCGGGAGACTGAAGCTTTCTTT. The encoded protein is CASSLLRETEAFF.